Sequencing of this TCR beta chain was carried out in a study of PD-1 blockade in classical Hodgkin lymphoma. Time point given: cycle 4 day 1 (C4D1), after about 6 weeks of nivolumab. No patient escaped relapse after autologous stem cell transplantation, and brentuximab vedotin exposure varied. Clones were sequenced by immunoSEQ multiplex PCR, and TCRdb holds only the in-frame ones, with some missing. The table includes 50,000 or so clones, roughly 90% detected once. Deletions cut 3 bases from V and 0 bases from J, with 9 bases between. The CDR3 sequence is 14 residues long. Germline loops: CDR1 SGHTA, CDR2 FQGTGA. Findings and limits, study-wide: Newly diagnosed patients were reported to start with lower TCR diversity than healthy donors. Why the repertoires differ is still unclear, perhaps disease activity or prior therapy.

A note on this clone: Its antigen is not identified.

This specimen consisted of peripheral blood mononuclear cells (PBMCs), obtained before the fourth cycle of nivolumab. The receptor comes from a human donor with classical Hodgkin lymphoma. The rearrangement joins TRBV7-3 to TRBJ2-7; D gene ambiguous. DNA for the CDR3: TGTGCCAGCAGCTTTTATGCTGGCTCCTACGAGCAGTACTTC. Translating gives CASSFYAGSYEQYF.